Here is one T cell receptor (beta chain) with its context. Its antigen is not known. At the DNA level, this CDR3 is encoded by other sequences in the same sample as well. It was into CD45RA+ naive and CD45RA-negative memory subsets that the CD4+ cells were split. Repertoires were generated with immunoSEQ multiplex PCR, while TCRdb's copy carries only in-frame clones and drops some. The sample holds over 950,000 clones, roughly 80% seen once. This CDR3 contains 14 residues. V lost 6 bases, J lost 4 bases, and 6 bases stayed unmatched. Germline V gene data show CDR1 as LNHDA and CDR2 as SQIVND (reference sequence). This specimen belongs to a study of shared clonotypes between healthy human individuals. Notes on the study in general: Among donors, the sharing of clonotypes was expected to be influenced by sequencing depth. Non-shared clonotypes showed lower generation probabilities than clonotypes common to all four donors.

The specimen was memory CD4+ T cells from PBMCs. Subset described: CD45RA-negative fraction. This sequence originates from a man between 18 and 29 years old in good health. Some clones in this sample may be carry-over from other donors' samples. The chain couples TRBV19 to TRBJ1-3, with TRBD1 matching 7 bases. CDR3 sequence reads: CASSPGTAGNTIYF. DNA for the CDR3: TGTGCCAGTAGCCCTGGGACAGCCGGAAACACCATATATTTT. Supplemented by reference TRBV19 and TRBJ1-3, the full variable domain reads DGGITQSPKYLFRKEGQNVTLSCEQNLNHDAMYWYRQDPGQGLRLIYYSQIVNDFQKGDIAEGYSVSREKKESFPLTVTSAQKNPTAFYLCASSPGTAGNTIYFGEGSWLTVV.